What follows describes a single T cell receptor beta chain. This CDR3 spans 13 amino acids. With 4 bases removed from V and 1 base from J, the gap between germline ends came to 4 bases. CDR1 and CDR2 (germline): SEHNR, FQNEAQ (reference sequence). These data originate in a study of blood T cell repertoires in COVID-19. Study background: T cells, B-cell-depleted T cells, or PBMCs supplied cDNA or gDNA.

Sequencing was performed with immunoSEQ multiplex PCR; in TCRdb, only in-frame clones are kept and a portion is missing. The top ten hold approximately 2.9% of the sample, which has 160,000 or so clones, roughly 90% seen once. Sequencing was carried out using peripheral blood. V gene TRBV7-9 combines with J gene TRBJ2-2; D unresolved. This sequence originates from a man aged 55 to 70 with acute or convalescent COVID-19. In DNA, the CDR3 is TGTGCCAGCAGCTCGCGGAACACCGGGGAGCTGTTTTTT. Its translation is CASSSRNTGELFF.